One sample yielded the 27 T cell receptor beta chains listed below, sequenced in a study of T and B cells in COVID-19 patients (TCRdb year 2020). TRB repertoires were amplified from about 250-500 ng of genomic DNA extracted from blood. Sequencing used an Illumina MiSeq. Multiplex PCR with BIOMED2 TRB-A/B primer pools was used to amplify TRB rearrangements. The public sequencing data were trimmed at Q25 with fastp and processed into clonotypes with MiXCR by TCRdb, which kept only in-frame beta chains. Rows matching on CDR3 protein sequence are summarized as one entry with the most common DNA and genes. The sample table contains more than 7,500 distinct CDR3 sequences; only one count was recorded for about 30% of them. Clones ranked in the top ten supply 17% of the sample. Sequenced input: blood. These receptors all stem from a human donor with active COVID-19.

The V and J genes are TRBV6-4 and TRBJ2-2, with 9 bases matching TRBD1. The CDR3 length is 15 residues. The V and J ends lost 5 bases and 2 bases, in that order; junction bases with no gene match: 3. Germline CDR1 MRHNA, CDR2 SNTAGT. The CDR3 is CASSSTGGNTGELFF. For the CDR3, the DNA is TGTGCCAGCAGTTCGACAGGGGGAAACACCGGGGAGCTGTTTTTT.

The CDR3 spells CASSFWSGTGSVNTGELFF. CDR3 DNA: TGTGCCAGCAGCTTTTGGAGCGGGACAGGGTCGGTGAACACCGGGGAGCTGTTTTTT. The chain carries TRBV7-9 and TRBJ2-2, with 9 bases aligning to TRBD1. This CDR3 spans 19 amino acids. The germline V gene encodes CDR1 SEHNR and CDR2 FQNEAQ (reference sequence). The trim removed 3 bases at V and 1 base at J, leaving 12 bases unmatched.

This clonotype turned up a few times. The CDR3 DNA follows: TGTGCCAGCAGTTACCGGGACAGTTATGGCTACACCTTC. It encodes CASSYRDSYGYTF. V gene TRBV6-5 combines with J gene TRBJ1-2, with 7 bases aligning to TRBD1. This CDR3 is built from 13 residues. The V gene's germline CDR1 is MNHEY and CDR2 SVGAGI. Trimming took 2 bases from V and 5 from J; bases not matched to a gene: 2.

This sequence joins TRBV24-1 and TRBJ2-5; 10 positions match TRBD1. The CDR3 has 15 residues. CDR1 and CDR2 (germline): KGHDR, SFDVKD. J was trimmed by 5 bases and V by 4 bases; bases with no gene match: 6. The CDR3 sequence is CATSEGTGDGETQYF. The CDR3 DNA follows: TGTGCCACCAGTGAAGGGACAGGGGATGGGGAGACCCAGTACTTC.

This clonotype is deemed medium-sized. This chain connects TRBV5-4 to TRBJ2-1; 7 bases agree with TRBD2. The germline V gene has CDR1 SGHNT and CDR2 YYREEE (reference sequence). V shed 3 bases, J shed 8 bases, and the junction held 5 bases outside the gene matches. This CDR3 contains 13 residues. The CDR3 reads CASSSGGGYEQFF. CDR3 nucleotides: TGTGCCAGCAGCTCTGGGGGGGGATATGAGCAGTTCTTC.

This clonotype is categorized as medium-sized. V is TRBV6-5 and J is TRBJ2-2; TRBD2 might be the D (7 bases). Trimming pared 7 bases from V and 12 bases from J, leaving 18 bases between. The V gene's germline CDR1 is MNHEY and CDR2 SVGAGI. The CDR3 has 13 residues. The CDR3 spells CASNSPGGPKLFF. In DNA, the CDR3 is TGTGCCAGCAACTCCCCCGGGGGGCCCAAGCTGTTTTTT.

The V gene is TRBV5-6, the J gene TRBJ2-3; D possibly matches TRBD1 or TRBD2 (6 bases each). Trimming removed 5 bases at V and 6 bases at J, with 13 bases between. The CDR3 contains 13 residues. Germline V gene lookup returns CDR1 SGHDT and CDR2 YYEEEE. CDR3 sequence (DNA): TGTGCCAGCAGGCCTTCGGGGGCGGATACGCAGTATTTT. Its translation: CASRPSGADTQYF.

By frequency in the sample, this clonotype is medium-sized (0.01 to 0.1%). The chain is built from TRBV20-1 and TRBJ2-1, with D unresolved. The CDR3 totals 12 residues. The V end was cut by 1 base, the J end by 10 bases, with 11 bases between. Per the germline V gene, CDR1 is DFQATT and CDR2 is SNEGSKA (reference sequence). The chain's CDR3 is CSARVEVQEQFF. Here the CDR3 DNA reads TGCAGTGCTAGAGTAGAGGTTCAGGAGCAGTTCTTC.

This clonotype was picked up one time. V and J are TRBV6-5 and TRBJ2-7; 8 bases are a match to TRBD2. The CDR3 sequence is 15 residues long. Germline loops: CDR1 MNHEY, CDR2 SVGAGI. J was trimmed by 5 bases and V by 3 bases; bases with no gene match: 9. In DNA form, the CDR3 reads TGTGCCAGCAGTTATTATGTCGGGGGGGCGAACGAGCAGTACTTC. Translating gives CASSYYVGGANEQYF.

This clonotype was detected only a few times. The chain couples TRBV27 to TRBJ2-1, with 8 bases identical to TRBD2. The CDR3 loop spans 16 amino acids. Germline values: CDR1 MNHEY, CDR2 SMNVEV (reference sequence). V shed 3 bases, J shed 5 bases, and the junction held 9 bases outside the gene matches. The CDR3 region is CASSFILAGTNNEQFF. The CDR3 DNA sequence: TGTGCCAGCAGTTTTATCCTAGCGGGTACTAACAATGAGCAGTTCTTC.

Within the sample, this clonotype is medium-sized (0.01 to 0.1%). The chain has TRBV6-5 and TRBJ1-2; 7 bases fit TRBD1. The J segment lost 4 bases and the V segment lost 6 bases, leaving 11 bases of the junction unmatched. The CDR3 totals 15 residues. Germline-derived CDR1 and CDR2 are MNHEY and SVGAGI. The CDR3 sequence: CASSQTGPSGYGYTF. The CDR3 DNA sequence: TGTGCCAGCAGCCAGACAGGGCCGTCGGGCTATGGCTACACCTTC.

This clonotype is medium-sized within its sample. This chain connects TRBV5-4 to TRBJ2-3; TRBD2 agrees at 10 bases. The CDR3 runs to 15 residues. The germline V gene has CDR1 SGHNT and CDR2 YYREEE (reference sequence). J gave up 1 base and V 3 bases, and 2 bases lay outside the gene matches. The CDR3 here is CASSSLAGGTDTQYF. DNA of the CDR3: TGTGCCAGCAGCTCGCTAGCGGGGGGCACAGATACGCAGTATTTT.

The chain employs TRBV12-3 or TRBV12-4 and TRBJ2-5; no clear D. The length of the CDR3 is 12 residues. Trimming removed 4 bases from V and 5 bases from J, with 8 bases in between. The CDR3 region is CASSSNRETQYF. CDR3 bases: TGTGCCAGCAGTTCGAATCGGGAGACCCAGTACTTC.

This clonotype was detected a few times. V is TRBV10-3 and J is TRBJ2-7; perhaps D is TRBD1 or TRBD2 (5 bases each). The CDR3 is made up of 14 amino acids. Trimming took off 2 bases at V and 7 bases at J, with 15 bases between the two ends. Germline CDR1 and CDR2: ENHRY and SYGVKD. The CDR3 DNA reads as TGTGCCATCAGTGAGAGGGGACCCAACGCAGAGCAGTACGTC. It yields the protein CAISERGPNAEQYV.

The chain carries TRBV7-2 and TRBJ2-1; 7 nucleotides match TRBD1. The germline CDR1 and CDR2 sequences are SGHTA and FQGNSA. The V segment lost 5 bases and the J segment 7 bases; nucleotides outside the gene matches: 8. The CDR3 is 14 amino acids. The CDR3 is CASSILQGLNEQFF. CDR3 coding DNA: TGTGCCAGCAGCATCTTACAGGGGCTAAATGAGCAGTTCTTC.

This clonotype has just a few counts. The chain has TRBV4-3 and TRBJ2-2; 13 bases fit TRBD2. The germline V gene encodes CDR1 LGHNA and CDR2 YSLEER. The V gene end was trimmed by 5 bases and the J gene end by 5 bases; junction bases not matched to a gene: 14. The CDR3 runs 19 residues. The CDR3 region is CASSALTSGGPAGTGELFF. CDR3 nucleotide sequence: TGCGCCAGCAGCGCCCTGACTAGCGGGGGGCCGGCGGGGACCGGGGAGCTGTTTTTT.

This clonotype is judged medium-sized (0.01 to 0.1%). This rearrangement joins TRBV29-1 to TRBJ1-5; possible D gene TRBD1, 6 bases. Germline loops: CDR1 SQVTM, CDR2 ANQGSEA. Trimming took 7 bases from V and 5 from J, leaving 12 bases between them. This CDR3 comprises 12 residues. The CDR3 sequence is CSATAGDQPQHF. In DNA form, the CDR3 reads TGCAGCGCGACAGCAGGGGATCAGCCCCAGCATTTT.

This clonotype counts as medium-sized. The chain is built from TRBV6-2 or TRBV6-3 and TRBJ2-2; unclear D gene. This CDR3 spans 13 amino acids. CDR1 MNHEY and CDR2 SVGEGT come from the germline V gene. Trimming shortened V by 1 base and J by 6 bases, and 6 bases separated the two germline ends. DNA for the CDR3: TGTGCCAGCAGTTACTTGATGGCCGGGGAGCTGTTTTTT. It translates to CASSYLMAGELFF.

By share, this clonotype counts as medium-sized. This chain uses TRBV5-3 with TRBJ1-5, with no clear D. TRBV5-3 is given ORF status, its function remaining uncertain. The CDR3 extends over 15 amino acids. Trimming took 4 bases from V and 0 from J, leaving 11 bases between them. CDR3 region: CARSLDGNSNQPQHF. The CDR3 nucleotides are TGTGCCAGAAGCCTTGACGGTAATAGCAATCAGCCCCAGCATTTT.

On this clonotype itself: A read error may produce the germline difference seen at one junction end. This rearrangement joins TRBV13 to TRBJ1-1, with D perhaps TRBD1 (5 bases). The CDR3 is 14 amino acids. Germline V lookup: CDR1 PRHDT, CDR2 FYEKMQ (reference sequence). CDR3 bases: TGTGCCAGCAGAGATTTTCCCGGGGGGTCTGAAGCTATCTTT. Its protein product is CASRDFPGGSEAIF. The full variable domain, in which reference TRBV13 and TRBJ1-1 provide the parts outside the CDR3, is AAGVIQSPRHLIKEKRETATLKCYPIPRHDTVYWYQQGPGQDPQFLISFYEKMQSDKGSIPDRFSAQQFSDYHSELNMSSLELGDSALYFCASRDFPGGSEAIFGQGTRLTVV.

By its share, this clonotype is medium-sized (0.01 to 0.1%). V is TRBV5-5 and J is TRBJ2-7; D remains unclear. The V end lost 2 bases, the J end lost 4 bases, and 10 bases lay between the germline ends. CDR1 and CDR2 from the germline V gene are SGHKS and YYEKEE (reference sequence). This CDR3 region has 13 residues. The CDR3 DNA is TGTGCCAGCAGCTTTGATCTGAAGTACGAGCAGTACGTC. It encodes CASSFDLKYEQYV.

Relative to its sample, this clonotype is medium-sized. This rearrangement joins TRBV19 to TRBJ2-1, with D unresolved. The CDR3 length is 14 residues. The ends were cut back, 3 bases at V and 10 bases at J, with 16 bases in the middle. Germline loops: CDR1 LNHDA, CDR2 SQIVND (reference sequence). CDR3 nucleotides: TGTGCCAGTAGTATCGGCGCCTCGGACCAGGAGCAGTTCTTC. Its protein product is CASSIGASDQEQFF.

This clonotype turned up a few times. This sequence joins TRBV7-2 and TRBJ2-1; no clear D. CDR1 is SGHTA, CDR2 FQGNSA, per germline. The length of the CDR3 is 12 residues. V gave up 1 base and J gave up 9 bases, with 7 bases separating them. In nucleotides, the CDR3 is TGTGCCAGCAGCTTAGTGGGCAGTGAGCAGTTCTTC. Protein: CASSLVGSEQFF.

CDR3 nucleotide sequence: TGTGCCAGCAGTTACTTAGCGGGGGGAACAATGAGGCAGTTCTTC. Protein product: CASSYLAGGTMRQFF. V usage is TRBV6-5 and J usage is TRBJ2-1; 10 positions agree with TRBD2. With V trimmed by 1 base and J by 12 bases, 9 bases remained unmatched. From germline, CDR1 is MNHEY and CDR2 SVGAGI. This CDR3 is 15 amino acids long.

This clonotype is medium-sized in the sample. The chain has TRBV19 and TRBJ2-7; perhaps TRBD1 as D (6 bases). The CDR3 runs 14 residues. The V end was cut by 3 bases, the J end by 6 bases, with 15 bases between. Germline CDR1 LNHDA, CDR2 SQIVND (reference sequence). CDR3 protein: CASSISGVLSEQYF. The CDR3 nucleotides are TGTGCCAGTAGTATCTCAGGGGTCCTCTCCGAGCAGTACTTC.

By share, this clonotype counts as medium-sized (0.01 to 0.1%). The J gene is TRBJ2-7, the V gene TRBV15; weak D call: TRBD1 (5 bases). The CDR3 extends over 16 amino acids. Germline V gives CDR1 LNHNV, CDR2 YYDKDF (reference sequence). The V and J ends lost 1 base and 2 bases respectively, with 15 bases between them. The DNA of the CDR3 is TGTGCCACCAGCAGAGGTCCTGCGACAGATACCTACGAGCAGTACTTC. It is translated as CATSRGPATDTYEQYF.

In this sample, this clonotype is medium-sized. The chain uses TRBV5-6 and TRBJ2-1; D not resolved. The germline V gene has CDR1 SGHDT and CDR2 YYEEEE. The germline V and J ends were trimmed by 0 bases and 7 bases, with 8 bases remaining between them. The CDR3 spans 13 residues. CDR3 protein: CASSLARKNEQFF. In nucleotides, the CDR3 is TGTGCCAGCAGCTTGGCTCGGAAGAATGAGCAGTTCTTC.